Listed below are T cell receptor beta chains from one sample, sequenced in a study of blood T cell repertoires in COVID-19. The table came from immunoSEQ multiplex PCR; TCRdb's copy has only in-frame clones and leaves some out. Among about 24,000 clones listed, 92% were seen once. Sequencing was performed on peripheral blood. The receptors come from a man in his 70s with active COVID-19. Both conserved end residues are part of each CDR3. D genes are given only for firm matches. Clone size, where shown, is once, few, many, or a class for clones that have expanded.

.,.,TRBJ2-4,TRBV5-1,TGCGCCAGCAGCTTTGGTGAGCTGAGGGTCAAAAACATTCAGTACTTC,CASSFGELRVKNIQYF
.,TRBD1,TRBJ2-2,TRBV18,TGTGCCAGCTCACCACCGAGACAGGGGTCCACCGGGGAGCTGTTTTTT,CASSPPRQGSTGELFF
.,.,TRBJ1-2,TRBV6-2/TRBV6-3,TGTGCCAGCAGTCGTCGGGGGGCGCGGGATTACTATGGCTACACCTTC,CASSRRGARDYYGYTF
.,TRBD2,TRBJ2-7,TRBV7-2,TGTGCCAGCAGCCAGACTAGCGGGAGCTCCTACGAGCAGTACTTC,CASSQTSGSSYEQYF
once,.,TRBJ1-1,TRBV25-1,TGTGCCAGCAGTGACGGCTTTTTGGGGGCCCAAGCTTTCTTT,CASSDGFLGAQAFF
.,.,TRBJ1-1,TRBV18,TGTGCCAGCTCACCAAGGGGTGAAGCCGCCACTGAAGCTTTCTTT,CASSPRGEAATEAFF
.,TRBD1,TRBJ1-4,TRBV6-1,TGTGCCAGCAGTGAAGCAACGGGGGACAGGGCTGAAAAACTGTTTTTT,CASSEATGDRAEKLFF
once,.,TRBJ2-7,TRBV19,TGTGCCAGTAGTACCACAGGCATAACCAACGAGCAGTACTTC,CASSTTGITNEQYF
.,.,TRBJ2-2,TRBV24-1,TGTGCCACCAGTGATTCCCTAAACACCGGGGAGCTGTTTTTT,CATSDSLNTGELFF
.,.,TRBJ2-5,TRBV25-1,TGTGCCAGCAGTGAGAGAACGGTCCAAGAGACCCAGTACTTC,CASSERTVQETQYF
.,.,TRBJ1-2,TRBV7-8,TGTGCCAGCAGCCACCAGGGGATCGACTATGGCTACACCTTC,CASSHQGIDYGYTF
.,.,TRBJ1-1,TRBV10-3,TGTGCCATCAGTCCTCGTTTAACAGTGAACACTGAAGCTTTCTTT,CAISPRLTVNTEAFF
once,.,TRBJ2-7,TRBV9,TGTGCCAGCAGCGAAAGTCTAGCGAACCACGAGCAGTACTTC,CASSESLANHEQYF
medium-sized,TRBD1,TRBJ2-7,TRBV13,TGTGCCAGCAGCTTAGGAGGGGCCGACAGGGACCCTTTCCACTTC,CASSLGGADRDPFHF
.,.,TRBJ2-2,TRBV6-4,TGTGCCAGCAGTGACGGAGGGCCCGGGGAGCTGTTTTTT,CASSDGGPGELFF
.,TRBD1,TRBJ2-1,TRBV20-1,TGCAGTGCTAGTACAGGGGGCGCCCCCTACAATGAGCAGTTCTTC,CSASTGGAPYNEQFF
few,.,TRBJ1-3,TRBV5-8,TGTGCCAGCAGTCGGGTTATGGGGCCTGGAAACACCATATATTTT,CASSRVMGPGNTIYF
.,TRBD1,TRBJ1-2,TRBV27,TGTGCCAGCAGTTTTAGGACAGGCCGGGTCTATGGCTACACCTTC,CASSFRTGRVYGYTF
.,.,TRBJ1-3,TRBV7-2,TGTGCCAGCAGCCCCGGCCGGGGGGCAGGTGCTGGAAACACCATATATTTT,CASSPGRGAGAGNTIYF
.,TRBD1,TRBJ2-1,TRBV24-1,TGTGCCACCAGTGACCCCAGGACAGGGGTACTCAATGAGCAGTTCTTC,CATSDPRTGVLNEQFF
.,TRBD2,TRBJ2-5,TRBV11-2,TGTGCCAGCAGACCTTTCGGGACTAGCGGGAGAAGTGGTCAAGAGACCCAGTACTTC,CASRPFGTSGRSGQETQYF
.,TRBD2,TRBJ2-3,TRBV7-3,TGTGCCAGCAGCTCCCCGGGACTAGCGGCCACAGATACGCAGTATTTT,CASSSPGLAATDTQYF
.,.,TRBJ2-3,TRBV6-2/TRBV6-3,TGTGCCAGCAGTTATTTTAGCGCAGTCAGCACAGATACGCAGTATTTT,CASSYFSAVSTDTQYF
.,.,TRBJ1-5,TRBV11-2,TGTGCCAGCAGCTTAGTCAGGGTTCAGCCCCAGCATTTT,CASSLVRVQPQHF
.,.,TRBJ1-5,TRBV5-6,TGTGCCAGCAGCTTTGGGGGGTTAGAGCAGCCCCAGCATTTT,CASSFGGLEQPQHF
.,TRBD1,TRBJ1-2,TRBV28,TGTGCCAGCAGTTTAGGAGGGGACAGGGGGTCGGGCTACACCTTC,CASSLGGDRGSGYTF
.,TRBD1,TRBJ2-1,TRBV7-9,TGTGCCAGCAGCCCCCCGGGACAGGGCTCCTACAATGAGCAGTTCTTC,CASSPPGQGSYNEQFF
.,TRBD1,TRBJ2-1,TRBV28,TGTGCCAGTGAAACAGGGGGCCCCCCCTACAATGAGCAGTTCTTC,CASETGGPPYNEQFF
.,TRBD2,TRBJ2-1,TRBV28,TGTGCCAGCAGTGGCCCCGGGGGGGCTTACAATGAGCAGTTCTTC,CASSGPGGAYNEQFF
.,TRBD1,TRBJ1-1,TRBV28,TGTGCCAGCAGTTTCTTCGGTCGAGGGGGCGTCGTAGCAGCTTTCTTT,CASSFFGRGGVVAAFF
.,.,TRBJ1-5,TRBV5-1,TGCGCCAGCAGCTTGGGAGATTTGCCCAATCAGCCCCAGCATTTT,CASSLGDLPNQPQHF
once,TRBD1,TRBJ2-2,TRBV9,TGTGCCAGCAGCGTAGCTCTCAGGGGGCGGGCGAACACCGGGGAGCTGTTTTTT,CASSVALRGRANTGELFF
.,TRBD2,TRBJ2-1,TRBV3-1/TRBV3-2,TGTGCCAGCAGCCAAAAACGATTACTAGCGGGGGACTACAATGAGCAGTTCTTC,CASSQKRLLAGDYNEQFF
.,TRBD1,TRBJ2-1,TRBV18,TGTGCCAGCTCATTTACAGGGGTAGGCTCCTACAATGAGCAGTTCTTC,CASSFTGVGSYNEQFF
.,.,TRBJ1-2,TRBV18,TGTGCCAGCTCACCAAGATACAAAGGGGTAAGTTCATATGGCTACACCTTC,CASSPRYKGVSSYGYTF
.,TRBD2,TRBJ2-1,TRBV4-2,TGTGCCAGCAGCCATCACACCGGGACTAGCGGGAGTGAGCAGTTCTTC,CASSHHTGTSGSEQFF
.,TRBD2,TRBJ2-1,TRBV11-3,TGTGCCAGCAGCCCCTCCGGGACTAGCCACAATGAGCAGTTCTTC,CASSPSGTSHNEQFF
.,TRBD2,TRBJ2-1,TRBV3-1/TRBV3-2,TGTGCCAGCAGCCAAGGTGCGGGAGGCCCTAGCTCCTACAATGAGCAGTTCTTC,CASSQGAGGPSSYNEQFF
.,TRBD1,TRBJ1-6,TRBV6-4,TGTGCCAGCAGTGTGTCGGACAGGGCCCTTTTTTGGAATTCACCCCTCCACTTT,CASSVSDRALFWNSPLHF
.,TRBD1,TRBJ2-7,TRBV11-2,TGTGCCAGCAGCTCGACCGGGACAGGGTCATACGAGCAGTACTTC,CASSSTGTGSYEQYF
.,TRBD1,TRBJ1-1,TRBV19,TGTGCCAGTACCCTTACAGGGGCCACTGAAGCTTTCTTT,CASTLTGATEAFF
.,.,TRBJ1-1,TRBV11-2,TGTGCCATCGGGGATAGGGCACTTACTGAAGCTTTCTTT,CAIGDRALTEAFF
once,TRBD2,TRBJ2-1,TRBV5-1,TGCGCCAGCACCCCCTTTAGCGGGAGACTCTGGAATGAGCAGTTCTTC,CASTPFSGRLWNEQFF
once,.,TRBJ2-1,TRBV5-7,TGTGCCAGCAGCCCGGGGTTACCACGCGAGCAGTTCTTC,CASSPGLPREQFF
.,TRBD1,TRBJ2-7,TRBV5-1,TGCGCCAGCAGCACCGGACAGGAATACGAGCAGTACTTC,CASSTGQEYEQYF
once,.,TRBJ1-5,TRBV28,TGTGCCAGCAGTTTAGCGGGGTTACGCAATCAGCCCCAGCATTTT,CASSLAGLRNQPQHF
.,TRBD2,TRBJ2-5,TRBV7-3,TGTGCCAGCAGCCCCTTCGCTAGCGGGGGGCCCGAGGGCGAGACCCAGTACTTC,CASSPFASGGPEGETQYF
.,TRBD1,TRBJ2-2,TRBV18,TGTGCCAGCTCACCACGAAACCGGACAGGGGCATTTTTGGAGCTGTTTTTT,CASSPRNRTGAFLELFF